This section outlines one T cell receptor beta chain sequence together with its context. The data stem from a study of blood T cell repertoires in COVID-19. Participant age was roughly 18 to 90 years, and participants resided in approximately 24 US areas. As processed by the authors: Estimation of nucleated cell counts was performed using reference gene primer amplification. Some clones are missing from TCRdb's copy, which holds only in-frame ones; the method was immunoSEQ multiplex PCR. The D gene and trimming were derived from the DNA, and the V and J assignments and clone size from that table. The sample lists 150,000 to 200,000 clones, around 84% occurring once. CDR3 length: 16 amino acids. The V gene end was trimmed by 3 bases and the J gene end by 3 bases; junction bases not matched to a gene: 7. Germline values: CDR1 LGHNA, CDR2 YNFKEQ.

The sample consisted of PBMCs or T cells enriched from blood (not recorded which). The TCR was taken from a woman between 50 and 59 years old who had recovered from COVID-19. J is TRBJ1-1 and V is TRBV4-2; 10 bases align to TRBD1. DNA for the CDR3: TGTGCCAGCAGCCAGATTCCGGGACAGGGGTACACTGAAGCTTTCTTT. This encodes CASSQIPGQGYTEAFF.